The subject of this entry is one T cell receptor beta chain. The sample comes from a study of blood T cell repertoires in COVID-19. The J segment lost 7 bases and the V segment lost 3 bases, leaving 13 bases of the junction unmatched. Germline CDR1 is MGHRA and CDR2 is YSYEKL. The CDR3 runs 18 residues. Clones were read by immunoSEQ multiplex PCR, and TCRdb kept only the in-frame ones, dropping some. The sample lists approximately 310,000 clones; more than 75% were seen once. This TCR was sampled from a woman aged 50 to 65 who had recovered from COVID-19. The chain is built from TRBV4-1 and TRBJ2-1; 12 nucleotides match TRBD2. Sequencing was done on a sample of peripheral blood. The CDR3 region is CASSHPKGLAGGGNEQFF. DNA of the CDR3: TGCGCCAGCAGCCACCCGAAGGGTCTAGCGGGGGGGGGTAATGAGCAGTTCTTC.